This T cell receptor (beta chain) was recovered during a study of blood T cell repertoires in COVID-19. Some clones are missing from TCRdb's copy, which holds only in-frame ones; the method was immunoSEQ multiplex PCR. This sample carries 250,000 to 300,000 clones, 89% of them seen once, and the ten largest clones take 1.5% to 2%. Looked up from germline, CDR1 is MNHEY and CDR2 is SVGEGT. The CDR3 contains 19 residues. Germline trimming cut 5 bases from V and 1 base from J; bases unmatched to any gene: 16. This clonotype originated in a woman aged 40 to 49 who had recovered from COVID-19. The chain is built from TRBV6-2 or TRBV6-3 and TRBJ2-1; 8 bases match TRBD2. What was sequenced was PBMCs or T cells enriched from blood (not recorded which). The CDR3 sequence is CASSPPRPSGLASYNEQFF. DNA for the CDR3: TGTGCCAGCAGTCCCCCCCGACCGTCCGGACTAGCATCCTACAATGAGCAGTTCTTC.